These 5 T cell receptor beta chains were all obtained from the same sample, sequenced in a study of T cell changes during pregnancy in multiple sclerosis. The data were produced by immunoSEQ multiplex PCR, yet TCRdb's version contains in-frame clones alone and is incomplete. The data hold 84,000 or so clones, with about 94% observed a single time. Sequences were derived from peripheral blood, sampled in the third trimester of pregnancy. The receptor set was obtained from a female donor with multiple sclerosis, enrolled in a pregnancy study.

A single count supports this clone. The CDR3 loop reads CASSSAGPGGGELFF. CDR3 nucleotides: TGTGCCAGCAGCTCAGCCGGCCCCGGGGGCGGGGAGCTGTTTTTT. This chain connects TRBV7-2 to TRBJ2-2, with D perhaps matching TRBD2 (6 bases). CDR1 is SGHTA and CDR2 is FQGNSA in the germline V gene. The CDR3 runs 15 residues. With 4 bases removed from V and 7 bases from J, the gap between germline ends came to 16 bases.

This chain links TRBV19 with TRBJ1-1; D may be TRBD1 (5 bases). CDR1 LNHDA and CDR2 SQIVND come from the germline V gene (reference sequence). Trimming left V 3 bases short and J 2 bases short, with 10 bases between. The CDR3 sequence is 14 residues long. The CDR3 region has the DNA TGTGCCAGTAGTATCTCGACAGACAACACTGAAGCTTTCTTT. This sequence encodes CASSISTDNTEAFF. The full variable domain, completed using reference TRBV19 and TRBJ1-1, is DGGITQSPKYLFRKEGQNVTLSCEQNLNHDAMYWYRQDPGQGLRLIYYSQIVNDFQKGDIAEGYSVSREKKESFPLTVTSAQKNPTAFYLCASSISTDNTEAFFGQGTRLTVV.

The chain links TRBV7-9 to TRBJ1-4; D ambiguous. Germline V CDR1 and CDR2: SEHNR, FQNEAQ (reference sequence). The CDR3 consists of 17 residues. Trimming pared 5 bases from V and 5 bases from J, leaving 21 bases between. CDR3 sequence: CASSRYHTTGNNEKLFF. The CDR3 nucleotides read TGTGCCAGCAGCCGTTACCACACGACGGGGAACAATGAAAAACTGTTTTTT.

V usage is TRBV5-5 and J usage is TRBJ1-5; D is undetermined. CDR1 and CDR2 from the germline V gene are SGHKS and YYEKEE (reference sequence). The CDR3 sequence is 15 residues long. V lost 4 bases to trimming and J lost 3 bases, with 14 bases between them. CDR3 residues: CASSRLGGDNQPQHF. The CDR3 DNA reads TGTGCCAGCAGCCGCCTAGGCGGTGACAATCAGCCCCAGCATTTT.

The chain joins TRBV6-4 to TRBJ2-1, with 12 bases lining up with TRBD2. Looked up from germline, CDR1 is MRHNA and CDR2 is SNTAGT. This CDR3 region has 17 residues. Trimming at V came to 2 bases and at J to 7 bases, leaving 9 bases not matched to a gene. The CDR3 reads CASSDGAGLAGINEQFF. The CDR3 nucleotides are TGTGCCAGCAGTGACGGTGCGGGACTAGCGGGTATAAATGAGCAGTTCTTC.